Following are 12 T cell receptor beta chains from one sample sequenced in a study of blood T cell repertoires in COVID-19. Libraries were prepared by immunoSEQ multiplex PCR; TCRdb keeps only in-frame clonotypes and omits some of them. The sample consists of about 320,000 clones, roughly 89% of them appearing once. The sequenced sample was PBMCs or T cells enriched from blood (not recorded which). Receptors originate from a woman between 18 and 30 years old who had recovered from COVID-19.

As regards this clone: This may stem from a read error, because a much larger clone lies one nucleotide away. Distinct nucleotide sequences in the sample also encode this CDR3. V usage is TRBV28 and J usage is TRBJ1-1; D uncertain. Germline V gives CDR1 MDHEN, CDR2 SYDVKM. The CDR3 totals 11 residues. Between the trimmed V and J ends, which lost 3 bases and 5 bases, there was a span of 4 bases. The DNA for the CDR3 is TGTGCCAGCAGTTTGAGTACTGAAGCTTTCTTT. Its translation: CASSLSTEAFF.

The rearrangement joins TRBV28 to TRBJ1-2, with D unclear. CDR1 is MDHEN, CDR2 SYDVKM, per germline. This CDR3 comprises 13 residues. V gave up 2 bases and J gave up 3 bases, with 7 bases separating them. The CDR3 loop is CASSLKPDYGYTF. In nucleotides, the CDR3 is TGTGCCAGCAGTTTAAAGCCGGACTATGGCTACACCTTC.

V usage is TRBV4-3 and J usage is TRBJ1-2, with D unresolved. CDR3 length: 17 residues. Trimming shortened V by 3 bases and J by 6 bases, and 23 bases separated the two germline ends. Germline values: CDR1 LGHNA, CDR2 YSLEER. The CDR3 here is CASSHLLSPRESHGYTF. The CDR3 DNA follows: TGCGCCAGCAGCCACCTCTTGAGCCCCCGGGAAAGTCATGGCTACACCTTC.

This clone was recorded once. The chain's CDR3 is CASSARGGDVIQYF. CDR3 nucleotide sequence: TGTGCCAGCAGTGCCCGTGGGGGGGATGTCATTCAGTACTTC. The V call is TRBV28, the J call TRBJ2-4; 7 nucleotides align to TRBD2. CDR1 and CDR2 (germline): MDHEN, SYDVKM. The CDR3 totals 14 residues. After removal of 5 bases from V and 9 bases from J, the junction contained 10 bases not matched to a gene.

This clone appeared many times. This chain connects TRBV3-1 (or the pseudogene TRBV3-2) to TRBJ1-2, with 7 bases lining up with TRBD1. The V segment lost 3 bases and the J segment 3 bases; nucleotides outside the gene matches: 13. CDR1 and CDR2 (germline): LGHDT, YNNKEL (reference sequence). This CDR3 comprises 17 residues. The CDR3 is CASSHEFIQGNDYGYTF. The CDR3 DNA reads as TGTGCCAGCAGCCATGAATTTATACAGGGGAACGACTATGGCTACACCTTC.

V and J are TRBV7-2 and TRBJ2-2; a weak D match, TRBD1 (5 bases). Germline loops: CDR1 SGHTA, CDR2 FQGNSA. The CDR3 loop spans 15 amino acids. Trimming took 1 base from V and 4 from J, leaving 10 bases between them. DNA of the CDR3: TGTGCCAGCAGCTTAGAGGCAGGGATCACCGGGGAGCTGTTTTTT. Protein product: CASSLEAGITGELFF.

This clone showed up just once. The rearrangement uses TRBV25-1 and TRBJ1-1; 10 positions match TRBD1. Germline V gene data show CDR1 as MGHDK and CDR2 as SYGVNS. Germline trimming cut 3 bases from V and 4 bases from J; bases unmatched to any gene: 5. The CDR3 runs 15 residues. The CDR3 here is CASSDFRTGGTEAFF. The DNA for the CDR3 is TGTGCCAGCAGTGATTTTCGGACAGGGGGCACTGAAGCTTTCTTT.

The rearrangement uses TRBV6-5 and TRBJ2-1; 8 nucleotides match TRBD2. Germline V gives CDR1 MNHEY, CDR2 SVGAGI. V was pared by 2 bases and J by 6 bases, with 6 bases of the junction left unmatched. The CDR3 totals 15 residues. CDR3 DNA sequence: TGTGCCAGCAGTTACGGTTCCGGGAGGGGCAATGAGCAGTTCTTC. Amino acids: CASSYGSGRGNEQFF.

As DNA, the CDR3 is TGTGCCAGCAGCCTCTACTCTAGCGGGGGAGCCCAGTACTTC. It translates to CASSLYSSGGAQYF. The J gene is TRBJ2-5, the V gene TRBV7-2, with 10 bases lining up with TRBD2. The CDR3 has 14 amino acids. J lost 9 bases, V lost 5 bases, and 9 bases had no gene match. Germline lookup yields CDR1 SGHTA and CDR2 FQGNSA. The complete variable domain, with remaining parts taken from reference TRBV7-2 and TRBJ2-5, reads GAGVSQSPSNKVTEKGKDVELRCDPISGHTALYWYRQSLGQGLEFLIYFQGNSAPDKSGLPSDRFSAERTGGSVSTLTIQRTQQEDSAVYLCASSLYSSGGAQYFGPGTRLLVL.

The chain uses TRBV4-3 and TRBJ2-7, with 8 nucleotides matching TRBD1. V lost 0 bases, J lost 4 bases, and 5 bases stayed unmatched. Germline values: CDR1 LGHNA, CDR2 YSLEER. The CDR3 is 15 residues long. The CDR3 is CASSQERTGFYEQYF. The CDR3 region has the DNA TGCGCCAGCAGCCAAGAAAGGACAGGGTTTTACGAGCAGTACTTC.

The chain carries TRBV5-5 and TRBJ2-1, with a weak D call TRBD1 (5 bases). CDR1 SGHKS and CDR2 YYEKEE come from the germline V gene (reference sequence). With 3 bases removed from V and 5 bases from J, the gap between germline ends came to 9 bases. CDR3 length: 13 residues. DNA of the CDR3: TGTGCCAGCAGCTCAACAGGTCACAATGAGCAGTTCTTC. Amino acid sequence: CASSSTGHNEQFF.

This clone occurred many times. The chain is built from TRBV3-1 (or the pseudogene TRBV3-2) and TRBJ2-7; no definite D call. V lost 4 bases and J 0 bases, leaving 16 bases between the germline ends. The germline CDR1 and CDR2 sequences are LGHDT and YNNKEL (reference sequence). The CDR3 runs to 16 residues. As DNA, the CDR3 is TGTGCCAGCAGCCGTTTTCCCCCGAGGAGCTCCTACGAGCAGTACTTC. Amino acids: CASSRFPPRSSYEQYF.